One sample yielded the 21 T cell receptor beta chains listed below, sequenced in a study of shared T cell receptors in the human thymus. The repertoire was sequenced with immunoSEQ multiplex PCR; TCRdb's copy has only in-frame clones and lacks some. The data hold around 67,000 clones, with nearly 95% observed a single time. Material for sequencing was thymocytes. These receptors all stem from a human donor.

This chain uses TRBV19 with TRBJ1-1, with TRBD1 matching 7 bases. J lost 0 bases, V lost 10 bases, and 11 bases had no gene match. Germline CDR1 and CDR2: LNHDA and SQIVND (reference sequence). The CDR3 loop spans 15 amino acids. CDR3 DNA sequence: TGTGCCACCCAATCAACAGGGGTAATGAACACTGAAGCTTTCTTT. It is translated as CATQSTGVMNTEAFF.

The gene calls are TRBV15 and TRBJ2-1; D might be TRBD2 (6 bases). The V and J ends lost 0 bases and 5 bases respectively, with 20 bases between them. The CDR3 is made up of 18 amino acids. Germline CDR1 LNHNV, CDR2 YYDKDF (reference sequence). CDR3 loop: CATSRDFRLRGVHNEQFF. The CDR3 coding sequence is TGTGCCACCAGCAGAGATTTCAGACTTCGCGGGGTACACAATGAGCAGTTCTTC.

This clone has just one count. The chain carries TRBV14 and TRBJ2-2; the match to TRBD1 covers 9 bases. The CDR3 length is 15 residues. Per the germline V gene, CDR1 is SGHDN and CDR2 is FVKESK. The junction had 0 bases not matched to a gene; V was cut back by 1 base and J by 3 bases. For the CDR3, the DNA is TGTGCCAGCAGCCAAGGGACAGGGGACACCGGGGAGCTGTTTTTT. Translating gives CASSQGTGDTGELFF. The full variable domain, completed using reference TRBV14 and TRBJ2-2, is EAGVTQFPSHSVIEKGQTVTLRCDPISGHDNLYWYRRVMGKEIKFLLHFVKESKQDESGMPNNRFLAERTGGTYSTLKVQPAELEDSGVYFCASSQGTGDTGELFFGEGSRLTVL.

This chain connects TRBV27 to TRBJ1-4, with a tentative D call TRBD1 (5 bases). Germline loops: CDR1 MNHEY, CDR2 SMNVEV (reference sequence). Trimming removed 3 bases from V and 4 bases from J, with 24 bases in between. This CDR3 has 19 amino acids. The CDR3 nucleotides are TGTGCCAGCAGTTTCACAGCCCCAGCCCGGGGGACGGTTAATGAAAAACTGTTTTTT. Its translation: CASSFTAPARGTVNEKLFF.

The chain uses TRBV4-2 and TRBJ1-3; D unclear. Trimming removed 3 bases at V and 0 bases at J, with 15 bases between. Germline loops: CDR1 LGHNA, CDR2 YNFKEQ. The CDR3 consists of 17 residues. CDR3 residues: CASSQIQREHSGNTIYF. The DNA of the CDR3 is TGTGCCAGCAGCCAGATTCAGCGGGAACACTCTGGAAACACCATATATTTT.

V gene TRBV7-9 combines with J gene TRBJ1-5, with D unclear. This CDR3 has 13 amino acids. CDR1 and CDR2 (germline): SEHNR, FQNEAQ (reference sequence). Trimming stripped 2 bases from V and 2 bases from J, with 4 bases between. The CDR3 DNA reads as TGTGCCAGCAGCTTAAGGGGCAATCAGCCCCAGCATTTT. Protein sequence: CASSLRGNQPQHF.

The gene calls are TRBV11-2 and TRBJ2-7; perhaps TRBD1 as D (5 bases). CDR3 length: 14 residues. CDR1 is SGHAT, CDR2 FQNNGV, per germline. V was shortened by 0 bases and J by 3 bases, with 9 bases between the two germline ends. The CDR3 sequence is CASSLDPGCYEQYF. CDR3 in DNA: TGTGCCAGCAGCTTAGACCCAGGGTGCTACGAGCAGTACTTC.

In DNA form, the CDR3 reads TGTGCCAGCAGCTTAGGGGCAGACAATCAGCCCCAGCATTTT. Residues: CASSLGADNQPQHF. J is TRBJ1-5 and V is TRBV7-9; D gene unclear. V was pared by 1 base and J by 3 bases, with 7 bases between. CDR1 and CDR2 from the germline V gene are SEHNR and FQNEAQ (reference sequence). This CDR3 spans 14 amino acids.

The V gene is TRBV7-9, the J gene TRBJ1-6, with 10 bases aligning to TRBD1. The CDR3 covers 17 residues. Per germline, CDR1 SEHNR and CDR2 FQNEAQ (reference sequence). The trim removed 4 bases at V and 6 bases at J, leaving 9 bases unmatched. The CDR3: CASSSRTGGIPNSPLHF. The CDR3 bases are TGTGCCAGCAGCTCCCGGACAGGGGGAATCCCTAATTCACCCCTCCACTTT.

The rearrangement links TRBV6-6 to TRBJ1-5; D is unresolved. Germline-derived CDR1 and CDR2 are MNHNY and SVGAGI (reference sequence). The CDR3 extends over 16 amino acids. V lost 5 bases to trimming and J lost 6 bases, with 20 bases between them. The CDR3 bases are TGTGCCAGCAGTCAACCGTCGCGGCGGTTCGGTCAGCCCCAGCATTTT. Translated, it gives CASSQPSRRFGQPQHF.

This sequence joins TRBV21-1 and TRBJ2-1. TRBV21-1 has pseudogene status. There are 10 residues in the CDR3. The chain's CDR3 is CASSGVEQFF. CDR3 nucleotides: TGTGCCAGCAGTGGCGTGGAGCAGTTCTTC.

This clone was observed a single time. The rearrangement joins TRBV5-1 to TRBJ2-7, with a tentative D call TRBD1 (5 bases). Germline values: CDR1 SGHRS, CDR2 YFSETQ. Trimming took off 5 bases at V and 3 bases at J, with 9 bases between the two ends. This CDR3 region has 12 residues. The CDR3 nucleotides read TGCGCCAGCAGTTCCGACAGCTACGAGCAGTACTTC. This sequence encodes CASSSDSYEQYF.

This chain connects TRBV6-1 to TRBJ1-2, with 7 bases fitting TRBD1. V was pared by 3 bases and J by 2 bases, with 0 bases of the junction left unmatched. The CDR3 contains 13 residues. Germline CDR1 MNHNS, CDR2 SASEGT. The CDR3 here is CASSDRGNYGYTF. The CDR3 coding sequence is TGTGCCAGCAGTGACAGGGGGAACTATGGCTACACCTTC.

The chain combines TRBV4-3 with TRBJ2-1, with D possibly TRBD2 on 6 matching bases. Germline CDR1 LGHNA, CDR2 YSLEER. The CDR3 length is 14 residues. Trimming left V 6 bases short and J 5 bases short, with 14 bases between. The CDR3 bases are TGCGCCAGCAGTTGCTTCAGGAGGGACAATGAGCAGTTCTTC. Its protein product is CASSCFRRDNEQFF.

This chain uses TRBV27 with TRBJ1-1, with TRBD1 as a possible D gene (6 bases). CDR1 is MNHEY and CDR2 is SMNVEV in the germline V gene (reference sequence). Trimming pared 6 bases from V and 2 bases from J, leaving 16 bases between. This CDR3 is built from 15 residues. The chain's CDR3 is CASRNKDSLNTEAFF. CDR3 coding DNA: TGTGCCAGCAGAAATAAGGACAGTTTAAACACTGAAGCTTTCTTT.

The chain carries TRBV7-6 and TRBJ1-2, with 9 nucleotides matching TRBD1. Germline V lookup: CDR1 SGHVS, CDR2 FNYEAQ. This CDR3 spans 13 amino acids. The V and J ends lost 5 bases and 8 bases, in that order; junction bases with no gene match: 6. The CDR3 loop reads CASSPRTGEGYTF. CDR3 in DNA: TGTGCCAGCAGCCCCCGGACAGGGGAAGGCTACACCTTC.

This clone has a handful of counts. The chain couples TRBV4-1 to TRBJ2-1; weak D call: TRBD2 (6 bases). Trimming took off 4 bases at V and 5 bases at J, with 15 bases between the two ends. The CDR3 sequence is 15 residues long. Germline assignment: CDR1 MGHRA and CDR2 YSYEKL. CDR3 sequence (DNA): TGCGCCAGCAGCCTCCCCCTGGGCGGGGACAATGAGCAGTTCTTC. This translates into CASSLPLGGDNEQFF.

V usage is TRBV5-4 and J usage is TRBJ1-1; the D is unclear. Germline V gene lookup returns CDR1 SGHNT and CDR2 YYREEE (reference sequence). Trimming left V 3 bases short and J 4 bases short, with 4 bases between. The CDR3 is made up of 11 amino acids. CDR3 in amino acids: CASSSITEAFF. Written as DNA, the CDR3 is TGTGCCAGCAGCTCCATCACTGAAGCTTTCTTT.

The chain uses TRBV14 and TRBJ1-6, with D perhaps TRBD1 (5 bases). This CDR3 contains 18 residues. The germline CDR1 and CDR2 sequences are SGHDN and FVKESK. Trimming shortened V by 0 bases and J by 7 bases, and 19 bases separated the two germline ends. As DNA, the CDR3 is TGTGCCAGCAGCCAAGATCTACTGACAGTGAAGGGAAATTCACCCCTCCACTTT. This sequence encodes CASSQDLLTVKGNSPLHF.

This chain connects TRBV4-2 to TRBJ2-1; D gene unclear. Germline values: CDR1 LGHNA, CDR2 YNFKEQ. Trimming pared 1 base from V and 8 bases from J, leaving 6 bases between. The CDR3 runs to 12 residues. In DNA form, the CDR3 reads TGTGCCAGCAGCCAAGCTGGGGATGAGCAGTTCTTC. It codes for CASSQAGDEQFF.

This chain uses TRBV7-8 with TRBJ2-3; possibly TRBD1 for D (6 bases). Germline V gene sequence: CDR1 SGHVS, CDR2 FQNEAQ. V lost 1 base and J lost 10, with 18 bases in between. This CDR3 has 15 amino acids. In nucleotides, the CDR3 is TGTGCCAGCAGCTTAGGGGGACACCTAGAACGACCGCAGTATTTT. Its protein is CASSLGGHLERPQYF.